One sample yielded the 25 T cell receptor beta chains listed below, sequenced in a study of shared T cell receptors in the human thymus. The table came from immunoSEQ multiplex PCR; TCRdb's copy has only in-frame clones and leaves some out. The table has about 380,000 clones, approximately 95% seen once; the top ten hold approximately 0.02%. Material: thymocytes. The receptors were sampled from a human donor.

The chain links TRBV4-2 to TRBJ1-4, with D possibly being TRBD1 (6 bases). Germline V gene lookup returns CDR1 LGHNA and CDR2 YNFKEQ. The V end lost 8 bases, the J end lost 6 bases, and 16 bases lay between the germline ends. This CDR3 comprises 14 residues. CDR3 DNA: TGTGCCAGCCGGGCAGGGGAGATAGATGAAAAACTGTTTTTT. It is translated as CASRAGEIDEKLFF.

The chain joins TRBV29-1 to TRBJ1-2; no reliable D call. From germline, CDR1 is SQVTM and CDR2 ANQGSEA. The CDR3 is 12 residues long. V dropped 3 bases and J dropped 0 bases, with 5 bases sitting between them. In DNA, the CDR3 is TGCAGCGTTGAGCGCCCTAACTATGGCTACACCTTC. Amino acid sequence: CSVERPNYGYTF.

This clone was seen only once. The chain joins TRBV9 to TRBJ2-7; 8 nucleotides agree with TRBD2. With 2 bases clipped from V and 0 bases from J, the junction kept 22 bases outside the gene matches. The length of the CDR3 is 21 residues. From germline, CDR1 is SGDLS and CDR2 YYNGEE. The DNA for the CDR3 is TGTGCCAGCAGCGTCACCCCAAGGAAGCGGGAGATGGAGGGGGACTCCTACGAGCAGTACTTC. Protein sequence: CASSVTPRKREMEGDSYEQYF.

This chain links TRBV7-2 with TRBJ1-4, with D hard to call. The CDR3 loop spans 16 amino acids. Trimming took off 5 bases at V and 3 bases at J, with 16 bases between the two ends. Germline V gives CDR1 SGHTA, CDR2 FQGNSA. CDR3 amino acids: CASSRESRTPNEKLFF. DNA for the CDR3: TGTGCCAGCAGCCGGGAAAGCAGGACTCCTAATGAAAAACTGTTTTTT.

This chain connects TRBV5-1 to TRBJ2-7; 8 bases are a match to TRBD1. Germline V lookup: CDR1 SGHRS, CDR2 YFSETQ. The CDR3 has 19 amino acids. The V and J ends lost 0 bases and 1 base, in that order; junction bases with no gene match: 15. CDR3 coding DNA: TGCGCCAGCAGCTTGGGTCCCTTCTGGACAGGGACATCATCCTACGAGCAGTACTTC. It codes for CASSLGPFWTGTSSYEQYF.

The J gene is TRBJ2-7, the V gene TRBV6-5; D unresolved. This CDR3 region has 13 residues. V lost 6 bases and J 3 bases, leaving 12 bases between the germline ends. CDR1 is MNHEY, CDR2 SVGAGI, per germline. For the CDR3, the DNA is TGTGCCAGCAGGCCAAGTACGGTCTACGAGCAGTACTTC. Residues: CASRPSTVYEQYF.

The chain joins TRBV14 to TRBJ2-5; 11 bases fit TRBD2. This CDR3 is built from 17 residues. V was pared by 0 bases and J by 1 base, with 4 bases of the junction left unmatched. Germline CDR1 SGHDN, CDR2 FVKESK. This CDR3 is CASSQDLGTSGQETQYF. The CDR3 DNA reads TGTGCCAGCAGCCAAGATCTGGGGACTAGCGGCCAAGAGACCCAGTACTTC.

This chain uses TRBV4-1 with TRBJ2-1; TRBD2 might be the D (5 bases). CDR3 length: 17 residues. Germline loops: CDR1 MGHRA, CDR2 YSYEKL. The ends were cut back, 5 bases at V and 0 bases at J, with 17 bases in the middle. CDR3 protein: CASSSHGECSSYNEQFF. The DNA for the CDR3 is TGCGCCAGCAGCTCTCATGGGGAGTGTAGCTCCTACAATGAGCAGTTCTTC.

CDR3 sequence (DNA): TGTGCCAGTAGTCAGTTATGGACTAGCGGGAGCTCCTACAATGAGCAGTTCTTC. Its translation is CASSQLWTSGSSYNEQFF. This chain uses TRBV19 with TRBJ2-1, with 13 bases fitting TRBD2. Germline CDR1 is LNHDA and CDR2 is SQIVND (reference sequence). The CDR3 covers 18 residues. V lost 5 bases, J lost 0 bases, and 7 bases stayed unmatched.

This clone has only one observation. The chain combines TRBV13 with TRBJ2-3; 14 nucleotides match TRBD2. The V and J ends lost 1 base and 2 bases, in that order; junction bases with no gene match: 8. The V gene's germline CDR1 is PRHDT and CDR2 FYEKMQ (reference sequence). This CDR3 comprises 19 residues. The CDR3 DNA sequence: TGTGCCAGCAGCTTAGTTCCGGGACTAGCGGGAGAGGACACAGATACGCAGTATTTT. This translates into CASSLVPGLAGEDTDTQYF.

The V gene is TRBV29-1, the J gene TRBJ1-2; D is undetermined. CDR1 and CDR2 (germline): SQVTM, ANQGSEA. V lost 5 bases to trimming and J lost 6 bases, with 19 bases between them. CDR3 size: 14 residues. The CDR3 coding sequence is TGCAGCGTTCTATGTCCGGGTAAGGAGAATGGCTACACCTTC. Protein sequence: CSVLCPGKENGYTF.

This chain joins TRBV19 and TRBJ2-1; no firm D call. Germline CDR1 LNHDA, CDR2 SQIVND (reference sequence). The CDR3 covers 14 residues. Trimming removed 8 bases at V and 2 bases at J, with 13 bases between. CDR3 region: CASDTGLAYNEQFF. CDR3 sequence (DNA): TGTGCCAGTGACACGGGTCTGGCCTACAATGAGCAGTTCTTC.

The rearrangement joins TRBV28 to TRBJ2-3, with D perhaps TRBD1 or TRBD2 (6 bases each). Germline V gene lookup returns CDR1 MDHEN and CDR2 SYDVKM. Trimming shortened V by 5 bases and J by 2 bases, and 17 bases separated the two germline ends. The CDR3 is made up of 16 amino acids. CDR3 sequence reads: CASSRDLGALTDTQYF. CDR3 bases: TGTGCCAGCAGTCGGGACTTGGGGGCTCTCACAGATACGCAGTATTTT.

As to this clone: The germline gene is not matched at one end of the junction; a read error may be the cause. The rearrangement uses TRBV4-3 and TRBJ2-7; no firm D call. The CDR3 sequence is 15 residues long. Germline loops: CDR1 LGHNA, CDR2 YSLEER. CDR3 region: CASSQDVKSGGEQYF. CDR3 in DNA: TGCGCCAGCAGTCAAGATGTGAAATCCGGTGGCGAGCAGTACTTC.

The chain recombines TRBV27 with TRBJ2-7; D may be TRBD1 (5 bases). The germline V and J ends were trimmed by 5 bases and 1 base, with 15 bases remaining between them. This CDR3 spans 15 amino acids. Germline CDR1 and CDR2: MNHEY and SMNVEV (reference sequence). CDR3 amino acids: CASSPRREVSYEQYF. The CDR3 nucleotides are TGTGCCAGCAGTCCCCGCAGGGAAGTGTCCTACGAGCAGTACTTC.

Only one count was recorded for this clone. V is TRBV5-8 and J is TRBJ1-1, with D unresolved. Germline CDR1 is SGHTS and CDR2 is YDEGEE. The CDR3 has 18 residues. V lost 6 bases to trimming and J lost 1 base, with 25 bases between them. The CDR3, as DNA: TGTGCCAGCACCTTCCCTTGTGGTTTAGTTTATCCGAACACTGAAGCTTTCTTT. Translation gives CASTFPCGLVYPNTEAFF.

The CDR3 DNA is TGTGCCAGCAGGGGAGAGGTGGGCGTCACTGAAGCTTTCTTT. This codes for CASRGEVGVTEAFF. This rearrangement joins TRBV28 to TRBJ1-1; D is uncertain. CDR1 MDHEN and CDR2 SYDVKM come from the germline V gene. There are 14 residues in the CDR3. The V end was cut by 6 bases, the J end by 4 bases, with 15 bases between.

Written as DNA, the CDR3 is TGTGCCAGCAGTTTAAATAGGGGAGGGGGCACTGAAGCTTTCTTT. It is translated as CASSLNRGGGTEAFF. V gene TRBV27 combines with J gene TRBJ1-1, with a possible D match to TRBD1 (6 bases). CDR1 is MNHEY and CDR2 is SMNVEV in the germline V gene (reference sequence). The length of the CDR3 is 15 residues. The V end lost 2 bases, the J end lost 4 bases, and 14 bases lay between the germline ends.

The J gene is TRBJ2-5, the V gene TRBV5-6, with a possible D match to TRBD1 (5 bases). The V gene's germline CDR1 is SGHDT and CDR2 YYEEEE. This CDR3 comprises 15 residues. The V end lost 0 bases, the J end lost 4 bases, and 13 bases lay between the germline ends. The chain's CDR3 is CASSLALAGLETQYF. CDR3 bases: TGTGCCAGCAGCTTGGCCCTGGCAGGGCTAGAGACCCAGTACTTC.

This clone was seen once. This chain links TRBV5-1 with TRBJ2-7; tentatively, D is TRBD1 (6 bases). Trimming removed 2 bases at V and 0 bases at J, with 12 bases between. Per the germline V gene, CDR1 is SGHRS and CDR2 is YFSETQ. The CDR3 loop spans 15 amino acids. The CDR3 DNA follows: TGCGCCAGCAGCTTAGGGACATCGACCTCCTACGAGCAGTACTTC. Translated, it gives CASSLGTSTSYEQYF. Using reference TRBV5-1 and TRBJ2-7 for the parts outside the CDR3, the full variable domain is KAGVTQTPRYLIKTRGQQVTLSCSPISGHRSVSWYQQTPGQGLQFLFEYFSETQRNKGNFPGRFSGRQFSNSRSEMNVSTLELGDSALYLCASSLGTSTSYEQYFGPGTRLTVT.

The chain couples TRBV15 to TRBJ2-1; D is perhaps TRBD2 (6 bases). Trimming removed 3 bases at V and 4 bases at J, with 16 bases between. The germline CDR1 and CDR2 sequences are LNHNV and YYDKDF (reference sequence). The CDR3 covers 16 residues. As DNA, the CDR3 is TGTGCCACCAGCAGGGCGGGGCCTGTCGGGTACAATGAGCAGTTCTTC. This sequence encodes CATSRAGPVGYNEQFF.

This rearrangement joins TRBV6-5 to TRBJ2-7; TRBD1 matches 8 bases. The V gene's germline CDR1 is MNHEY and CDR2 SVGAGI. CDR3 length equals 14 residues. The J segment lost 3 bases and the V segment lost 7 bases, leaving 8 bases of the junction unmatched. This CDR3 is CASKGQGGIYEQYF. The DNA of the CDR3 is TGTGCCAGCAAAGGACAGGGCGGAATCTACGAGCAGTACTTC.

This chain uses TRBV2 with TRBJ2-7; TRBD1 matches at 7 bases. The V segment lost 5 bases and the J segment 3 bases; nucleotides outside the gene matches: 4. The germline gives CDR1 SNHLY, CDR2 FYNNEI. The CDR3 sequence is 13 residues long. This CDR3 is CASSNGDSYEQYF. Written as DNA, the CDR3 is TGTGCCAGCAGTAATGGGGACAGCTACGAGCAGTACTTC.

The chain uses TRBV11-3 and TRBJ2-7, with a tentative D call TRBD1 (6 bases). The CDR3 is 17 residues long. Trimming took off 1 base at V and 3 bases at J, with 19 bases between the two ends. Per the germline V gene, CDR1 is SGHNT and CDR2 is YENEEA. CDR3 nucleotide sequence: TGTGCCAGCAGCTTAGGACGAGCCGATCAGGGGATCTACGAGCAGTACTTC. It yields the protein CASSLGRADQGIYEQYF.

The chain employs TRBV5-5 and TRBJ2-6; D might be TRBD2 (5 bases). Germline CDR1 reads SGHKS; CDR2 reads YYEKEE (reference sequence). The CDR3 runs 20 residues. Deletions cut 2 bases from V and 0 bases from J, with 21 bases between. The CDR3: CASSFNRSAGASSGANVLTF. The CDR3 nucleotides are TGTGCCAGCAGCTTTAATCGGAGTGCGGGTGCAAGCTCTGGGGCCAACGTCCTGACTTTC.